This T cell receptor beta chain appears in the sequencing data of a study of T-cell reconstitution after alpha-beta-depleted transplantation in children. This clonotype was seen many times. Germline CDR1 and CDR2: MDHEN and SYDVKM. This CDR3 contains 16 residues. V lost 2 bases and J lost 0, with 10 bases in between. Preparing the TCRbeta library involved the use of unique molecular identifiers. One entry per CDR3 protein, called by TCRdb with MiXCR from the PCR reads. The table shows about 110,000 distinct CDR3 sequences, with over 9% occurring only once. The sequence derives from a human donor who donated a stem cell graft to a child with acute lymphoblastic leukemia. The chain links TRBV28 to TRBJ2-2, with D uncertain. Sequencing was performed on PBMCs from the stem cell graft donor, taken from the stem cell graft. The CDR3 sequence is CASSLRTAPNTGELFF. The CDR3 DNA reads TGTGCCAGCAGTTTAAGGACGGCGCCGAACACCGGGGAGCTGTTTTTT.